This T cell receptor beta chain was identified during a study of monozygotic twins with inflammatory bowel disease. General study findings and limits: The data gave no support to a single strong IBD-associated signal or clonotype. Patient-specific immunosuppressive treatments may have made repertoires more variable. Compared with healthy twins, IBD patients shared fewer clonotypes with others, especially with disease activity.

Germline assignment: CDR1 SGHRS and CDR2 YFSETQ. The CDR3 is made up of 16 amino acids. Comment on this clonotype: As yet, its antigen is unknown.

TCRdb reanalyzed the 5' RACE reads, giving one entry per CDR3 protein sequence and no DNA. This sample's clone table lists around 140,000 distinct CDR3 sequences. The rearrangement links TRBV5-1 to TRBJ1-3; TCRdb designates TRBD1, a call that cannot be tested without DNA. Material: blood. The clonotype was recovered from a human donor with ulcerative colitis or Crohn's disease, or a healthy co-twin of an affected twin (not recorded which). This chain's CDR3 is CASSRETGKSGNTIYF.